Listed below are T cell receptor beta chains from one sample, sequenced in a study of blood T cell repertoires in COVID-19. Sequenced by immunoSEQ multiplex PCR; TCRdb stores in-frame clones only, minus some. Of 170,000 or so clones in the sample, around nine tenths were seen once. The sequenced sample was peripheral blood. These receptors all stem from a woman between 18 and 30 years old who had recovered from COVID-19. Each CDR3 is given with its conserved first and last residue. A D gene is named only where the DNA matches it firmly.

v_gene	j_gene	d_gene	CDR3aa	CDR3nt
TRBV6-2/TRBV6-3	TRBJ2-1	.	CASSRRWRDEQFF	TGTGCCAGCAGCCGGAGATGGCGTGATGAGCAGTTCTTC
TRBV16	TRBJ1-3	TRBD1	CASSPTGQGAFGNTIYF	TGTGCCAGCAGCCCAACCGGACAGGGGGCTTTTGGAAACACCATATATTTT
TRBV19	TRBJ2-1	.	CASSLAPNEQFF	TGTGCCAGTAGCCTAGCCCCCAATGAGCAGTTCTTC
TRBV7-8	TRBJ2-2	TRBD1	CASSLRDRVLSGELFF	TGTGCCAGCAGCTTAAGGGACAGGGTCCTGTCCGGGGAGCTGTTTTTT
TRBV2	TRBJ2-3	.	CASSESAGRGTDTQYF	TGTGCCAGCAGTGAGTCGGCAGGCCGCGGCACAGATACGCAGTATTTT
TRBV18	TRBJ2-5	.	CASSPGQKQETQYF	TGTGCCAGCTCACCAGGACAGAAACAAGAGACCCAGTACTTC
TRBV7-9	TRBJ1-2	.	CASSYYSQNYGYTF	TGTGCCAGCAGCTATTATTCCCAGAACTATGGCTACACCTTC
TRBV4-1	TRBJ2-2	TRBD2	CASSPAGGPGTGELFF	TGCGCCAGCAGCCCCGCGGGAGGGCCGGGCACCGGGGAGCTGTTTTTT
TRBV4-3	TRBJ1-2	TRBD1	CASSQSGTGGHYGYTF	TGCGCCAGCAGCCAATCTGGGACAGGGGGACACTATGGCTACACCTTC
TRBV3-1/TRBV3-2	TRBJ2-2	.	CASSLVSPMGELFF	TGTGCCAGCAGCCTAGTCTCCCCTATGGGGGAGCTGTTTTTT
TRBV7-9	TRBJ2-2	TRBD1	CASSSDRGLTGELFF	TGTGCCAGCAGCTCGGACAGGGGGCTGACCGGGGAGCTGTTTTTT
TRBV19	TRBJ2-3	.	CASSIDLGGPADTQYF	TGTGCCAGTAGTATAGATCTCGGGGGGCCGGCAGATACGCAGTATTTT
TRBV7-9	TRBJ1-1	TRBD1	CASSRSGQATEAFF	TGTGCCAGCAGCCGATCCGGACAGGCCACTGAAGCTTTCTTT
TRBV7-2	TRBJ1-3	.	CASSLRQAPGNTIYF	TGTGCCAGCAGCTTGAGACAGGCACCTGGAAACACCATATATTTT
TRBV21-1	TRBJ1-1	.	CASSIRTGDRVFTEAFF	TGTGCCAGCAGCATCCGGACAGGGGACCGGGTTTTCACTGAAGCTTTCTTT
TRBV20-1	TRBJ2-7	TRBD1	CSASAGTGGGEQYF	TGCAGTGCTAGTGCCGGGACAGGCGGTGGAGAGCAGTACTTC
TRBV2	TRBJ2-1	TRBD2	CASRPGLAGGNEQFF	TGTGCCAGCAGGCCGGGACTAGCGGGGGGTAATGAGCAGTTCTTC
TRBV5-5	TRBJ2-3	.	CASSRQPSTDTQYF	TGTGCCAGCAGCCGACAGCCTAGCACAGATACGCAGTATTTT
TRBV5-1	TRBJ2-1	.	CASSLEGVLIPHNEQFF	TGCGCCAGCAGCTTGGAAGGGGTGTTAATTCCCCACAATGAGCAGTTCTTC
TRBV5-1	TRBJ1-5	TRBD1	CASSPGTGASNQPQHF	TGCGCCAGCAGCCCTGGGACAGGGGCTAGCAATCAGCCCCAGCATTTT
TRBV6-5	TRBJ1-2	.	CASSKGGRSNYGYTF	TGTGCCAGCAGCAAGGGAGGGCGTTCAAACTATGGCTACACCTTC
TRBV19	TRBJ2-1	TRBD2	CASMRASGTYNEQFF	TGTGCCAGTATGAGGGCTAGCGGGACCTACAATGAGCAGTTCTTC
TRBV4-3	TRBJ2-3	TRBD2	CASSRLAEGTDTQYF	TGCGCCAGCAGCCGACTAGCGGAGGGCACAGATACGCAGTATTTT
TRBV7-6	TRBJ2-6	TRBD2	CASSPGGGSGANVLTF	TGTGCCAGCAGCCCGGGGGGGGGCTCTGGGGCCAACGTCCTGACTTTC
TRBV24-1	TRBJ2-1	TRBD2	CATSDNRGGTYNEQFF	TGTGCCACCAGTGACAATCGGGGGGGGACCTACAATGAGCAGTTCTTC
TRBV7-9	TRBJ1-2	.	CASSFLATDLPYGYTF	TGTGCCAGCAGCTTTCTGGCGACGGACTTACCCTATGGCTACACCTTC
TRBV6-4	TRBJ2-3	TRBD1	CASSPGTGGDTQYF	TGTGCCAGCAGTCCCGGGACAGGGGGTGATACGCAGTATTTT
TRBV2	TRBJ1-2	TRBD1	CASSDPTWTGRVYGYTF	TGTGCCAGCAGTGACCCCACTTGGACAGGGAGGGTCTATGGCTACACCTTC
TRBV7-8	TRBJ1-1	TRBD1	CASSRGQGNTEAFF	TGTGCCAGCAGCCGGGGACAGGGGAACACTGAAGCTTTCTTT
TRBV28	TRBJ1-4	.	CATQGSALNGEKLFF	TGTGCCACGCAGGGTTCGGCCCTGAATGGTGAAAAACTGTTTTTT
TRBV6-5	TRBJ1-2	.	CASRNRQNRYGYTF	TGTGCCAGCAGGAACCGACAGAATCGTTATGGCTACACCTTC
TRBV30	TRBJ2-1	.	CAWSVKQEQFF	TGTGCCTGGAGTGTAAAACAGGAGCAGTTCTTC
TRBV6-5	TRBJ2-2	.	CASSYGTHTGELFF	TGTGCCAGCAGCTACGGGACTCACACCGGGGAGCTGTTTTTT
TRBV9	TRBJ2-2	TRBD2	CASRPSGRNTGELFF	TGTGCCAGCAGACCTAGCGGCAGAAACACCGGGGAGCTGTTTTTT
TRBV6-5	TRBJ1-1	TRBD1	CASSPGQVWTEAFF	TGTGCCAGCAGCCCCGGACAGGTTTGGACTGAAGCTTTCTTT
TRBV19	TRBJ1-1	.	CASSMTDRPGTEAFF	TGTGCCAGTAGCATGACCGACAGGCCGGGCACTGAAGCTTTCTTT
TRBV6-5	TRBJ2-3	TRBD1	CASMRGTVFTDTQYF	TGTGCCAGCATGAGAGGGACAGTCTTCACAGATACGCAGTATTTT
TRBV10-1	TRBJ2-7	.	CASSECQGRGYEQYF	TGCGCCAGCAGTGAGTGCCAGGGGAGGGGGTACGAGCAGTACTTC
TRBV7-3	TRBJ2-2	.	CASSPGGLGGTGELFF	TGTGCCAGCAGCCCAGGGGGACTCGGAGGAACCGGGGAGCTGTTTTTT
TRBV5-4	TRBJ2-3	.	CASSLTPSGGDTQYF	TGTGCCAGCAGCTTAACTCCCTCGGGCGGGGATACGCAGTATTTT
TRBV7-2	TRBJ2-7	.	CASSLSLSYEQYF	TGTGCCAGCAGCCTCTCCCTCTCCTACGAGCAGTACTTC